This TCR beta chain was identified during a study of T cell responses to AZD1222 COVID-19 vaccine. This CDR3 spans 13 amino acids. V was pared by 2 bases and J by 8 bases, with 10 bases between. Germline loops: CDR1 MNHEY, CDR2 SMNVEV (reference sequence). Produced via immunoSEQ multiplex PCR; TCRdb's table is partial and in-frame only. Counted here are about 120,000 clones, 75% to 95% occurring once; the ten biggest clones make up roughly 5.4%. The material sequenced was peripheral blood, taken on day 0 of AZD1222 vaccination. This receptor was identified in an adult in good health. V is TRBV27 and J is TRBJ2-1; D is perhaps TRBD1 (5 bases). The CDR3, as DNA: TGTGCCAGCAGTTTACAAACAGGTCATGAGCAGTTCTTC. The encoded protein is CASSLQTGHEQFF.